Described below is a single T cell receptor beta chain sequence and its context. TCRdb ran MiXCR on the 5' RACE reads and lists one entry per CDR3 protein. Among more than 25,000 distinct CDR3 sequences listed, under 9.5% were seen once. The data originate from a study of chronic HIV infection and antiretroviral therapy. The CDR3 covers 13 residues. Germline values: CDR1 SGDLS, CDR2 YYNGEE. The junction had 1 base not matched to a gene; V was cut back by 2 bases and J by 7 bases. This receptor was identified in an adult who had HIV and had not received antiretroviral therapy, or was an uninfected healthy control (not recorded which). V usage is TRBV9 and J usage is TRBJ2-7, with 12 nucleotides matching TRBD2. The sample comprised peripheral blood. Here the CDR3 reads CASSVTSGGEQYF. The CDR3 bases are TGTGCCAGCAGCGTTACTAGCGGGGGGGAGCAGTACTTC.